This is a list of T cell receptor beta chains from one sample in a study of T cell therapy after organ transplantation. Here immunoSEQ multiplex PCR was the method, and the copy in TCRdb shows in-frame clones only, minus some. The sample lists about 3,400 clones, 60% to 80% occurring once. These TCRs' antigens remain unknown. The starting material was CD8+ T cells from blood, obtained after autologous CMV-specific T cell therapy. These receptors were taken from a human patient who had received a solid organ transplant and had CMV disease. The graft donor may be the source of some T cells. Each CDR3 is given with its conserved first and last residue. D genes are given only for firm matches. Part of the rows lack a size; the others show once, few, many or a class for expanded clones.

j_gene: TRBJ2-1
abundance: .
d_gene: TRBD2
v_gene: TRBV5-1
CDR3nt: TGCGCCAGCAGCTTGGATAGCGGGACCTACAATGAGCAGTTCTTC
CDR3aa: CASSLDSGTYNEQFF

j_gene: TRBJ2-3
abundance: few
d_gene: TRBD1
v_gene: TRBV13
CDR3nt: TGTGCCAGCAGCCCAGACAGGGGAAGCACAGATACGCAGTATTTT
CDR3aa: CASSPDRGSTDTQYF

j_gene: TRBJ1-2
abundance: medium-sized
d_gene: TRBD1
v_gene: TRBV19
CDR3nt: TGTGCCAGTAGTATTGGGACAGCGAATGGCTACACCTTC
CDR3aa: CASSIGTANGYTF

j_gene: TRBJ2-1
abundance: .
d_gene: TRBD2
v_gene: TRBV7-6
CDR3nt: TGTGCCAGCAGCCCCCCCGGGACTAGCGGCCTCAATGAGCAGTTCTTC
CDR3aa: CASSPPGTSGLNEQFF

j_gene: TRBJ2-1
abundance: .
d_gene: .
v_gene: TRBV5-4
CDR3nt: TGTGCCAGCAGCCGTCGGGACGACCCCTACAATGAGCAGTTCTTC
CDR3aa: CASSRRDDPYNEQFF

j_gene: TRBJ2-1
abundance: .
d_gene: .
v_gene: TRBV5-2
CDR3nt: TGTGCCAGCAGCCTCGACTACAACAATGAGCAGTTCTTC
CDR3aa: CASSLDYNNEQFF

j_gene: TRBJ2-1
abundance: .
d_gene: TRBD2
v_gene: TRBV29-1
CDR3nt: TGCAGCGTTGAAGATCCCGAGCGGGAGCTCAATGAGCAGTTCTTC
CDR3aa: CSVEDPERELNEQFF

j_gene: TRBJ1-2
abundance: .
d_gene: TRBD1
v_gene: TRBV27
CDR3nt: TGTGCCAGCTGGGACAGGGGGAACTATGGCTACACCTTC
CDR3aa: CASWDRGNYGYTF

j_gene: TRBJ2-2
abundance: .
d_gene: .
v_gene: TRBV6-5
CDR3nt: TGTGCCAGCAATGAGGACGGCGGCCCCGGGGAGCTGTTTTTT
CDR3aa: CASNEDGGPGELFF

j_gene: TRBJ1-1
abundance: few
d_gene: .
v_gene: TRBV29-1
CDR3nt: TGCAGCGTTGAACGCAGTTCCACTGAAGCTTTCTTT
CDR3aa: CSVERSSTEAFF

j_gene: TRBJ2-7
abundance: few
d_gene: TRBD1
v_gene: TRBV7-9
CDR3nt: TGTGCCAGCAGTCCCTCCCGAGACAGGGCCTCCTACGAGCAGTACTTC
CDR3aa: CASSPSRDRASYEQYF

j_gene: TRBJ2-2
abundance: .
d_gene: .
v_gene: TRBV6-6
CDR3nt: TGTGCCAGCAGCCTCTGGCCGGGCACCGGGGAGCTGTTTTTT
CDR3aa: CASSLWPGTGELFF

j_gene: TRBJ2-1
abundance: .
d_gene: .
v_gene: TRBV4-1
CDR3nt: TGCGCCAGCAGCCAGCGGGGCGGGGATGAGCAGTTCTTC
CDR3aa: CASSQRGGDEQFF

j_gene: TRBJ2-6
abundance: .
d_gene: .
v_gene: TRBV15
CDR3nt: TGTGCCACCAGCAGAGATAGGGTTGGGGCCAACGTCCTGACTTTC
CDR3aa: CATSRDRVGANVLTF

j_gene: TRBJ2-2
abundance: few
d_gene: .
v_gene: TRBV5-1
CDR3nt: TGCGCCAGCAGCTTGGCCCCCCTCGACAGCGGGGAGCTGTTTTTT
CDR3aa: CASSLAPLDSGELFF

j_gene: TRBJ1-3
abundance: .
d_gene: TRBD1
v_gene: TRBV4-1
CDR3nt: TGCGCCAGCAGCCAAGATTCAGGGGGCTCTGGAAACACCATATATTTT
CDR3aa: CASSQDSGGSGNTIYF

j_gene: TRBJ2-2
abundance: once
d_gene: .
v_gene: TRBV7-9
CDR3nt: TGTGCCAGCAGCTCCGACTTGGCGAACACCGGGGAGCTGTTTTTT
CDR3aa: CASSSDLANTGELFF

j_gene: TRBJ2-2
abundance: .
d_gene: .
v_gene: TRBV11-2
CDR3nt: TGTGCCAGCAGCTCGATATCTGGGGTATCCGGGGAGCTGTTTTTT
CDR3aa: CASSSISGVSGELFF

j_gene: TRBJ1-2
abundance: .
d_gene: .
v_gene: TRBV19
CDR3nt: TGTGCCAGTACCCCTCGGACCGGAGCTAACTATGGCTACACCTTC
CDR3aa: CASTPRTGANYGYTF

j_gene: TRBJ2-5
abundance: .
d_gene: TRBD2
v_gene: TRBV7-6
CDR3nt: TGTGCCAGCAGCTGGGGACTAGCCGTCCAAGAGACCCAGTACTTC
CDR3aa: CASSWGLAVQETQYF

j_gene: TRBJ2-5
abundance: .
d_gene: .
v_gene: TRBV4-1
CDR3nt: TGCGCCAGCAGCCAAGGGGACACGGGAGGCCAAGAGACCCAGTACTTC
CDR3aa: CASSQGDTGGQETQYF

j_gene: TRBJ2-5
abundance: .
d_gene: .
v_gene: TRBV13
CDR3nt: TGTGCCAGCAGCTTAGCTGACTCCGGCGGGACCCAGTACTTC
CDR3aa: CASSLADSGGTQYF

j_gene: TRBJ1-1
abundance: medium-sized
d_gene: .
v_gene: TRBV5-4
CDR3nt: TGTGCCAGCACCTTGGGGCCCAGGGGTAACACTGAAGCTTTCTTT
CDR3aa: CASTLGPRGNTEAFF

j_gene: TRBJ1-5
abundance: .
d_gene: TRBD1
v_gene: TRBV2
CDR3nt: TGTGCCAGCAGTGAACAGAGACAGGGGGGGTGGGGTCAGCCCCAGCATTTT
CDR3aa: CASSEQRQGGWGQPQHF